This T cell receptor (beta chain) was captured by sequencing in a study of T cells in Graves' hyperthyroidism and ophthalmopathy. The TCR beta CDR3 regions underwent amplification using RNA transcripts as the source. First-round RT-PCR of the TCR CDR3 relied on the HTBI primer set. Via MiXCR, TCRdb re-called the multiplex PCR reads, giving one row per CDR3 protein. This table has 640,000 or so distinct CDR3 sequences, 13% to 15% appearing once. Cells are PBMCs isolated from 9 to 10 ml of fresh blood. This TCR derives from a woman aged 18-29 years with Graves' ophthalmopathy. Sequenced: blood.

Here the CDR3 DNA reads TGCGCCAGCAGCCAAAGGGGGCTAGCGGGAGGGTGTAGAGAGACCCAGTACTTC. Amino acids: CASSQRGLAGGCRETQYF. This chain uses TRBV4-1 with TRBJ2-5; 12 bases are shared with TRBD2. V was pared by 2 bases and J by 4 bases, with 11 bases of the junction left unmatched. CDR1 is MGHRA, CDR2 YSYEKL, per germline. The CDR3 runs 18 residues.